This entry features one T cell receptor (beta chain) sequence. The data are from a study of blood T cell repertoires in COVID-19. Study-level information: Acute and convalescent COVID-19 samples came from the United States, Italy and Spain. The cDNA or gDNA used as material had been derived from T cells, B-cell-depleted T cells, or PBMCs.

Authors' analysis steps: Estimates of nucleated cell counts were drawn from the amplification of reference gene primers. Clones were sequenced by immunoSEQ multiplex PCR, and TCRdb holds only the in-frame ones, with some missing. Clonal size and the V and J genes are those of that table, whereas D and trimming came from the DNA. This sample has approximately 180,000 clones; more than 70% occur once, and the top ten carry over 15%. During active infection, Seattle patients enrolled and were then monitored through disease. Per germline, CDR1 SGHTA and CDR2 FQGNSA. The CDR3 runs 14 residues. With 1 base removed from V and 8 bases from J, the gap between germline ends came to 14 bases.

The receptor was isolated from a person aged 65 to 85 with COVID-19, enrolled during active disease. Sequencing was performed on peripheral blood. This chain connects TRBV7-2 to TRBJ1-2; D is possibly TRBD1 (5 bases). CDR3 in DNA: TGTGCCAGCAGCTTAGACGTGGCAGGGAAAGGCTACACCTTC. Protein: CASSLDVAGKGYTF.